The clone carrying this T cell receptor (beta chain) occurred a few times. Its antigen is unknown. This sample stems from a study of T-cell reconstitution after alpha-beta-depleted transplantation in children. Study results and caveats: Several patients had high TCRbeta diversity at day 60; it came from surviving recipient T cells and thymic progenitors. Once a year had passed after transplant, T-cell counts and diversity came mostly from newly produced T cells. At around two months after transplant, the alpha-beta T cells were reportedly derived from several hundred expanded clones that came from non-depleted graft cells.

Library preparation (for TCRbeta) was performed with unique molecular identifiers. A single record per CDR3 protein comes from TCRdb applying MiXCR to the PCR reads. The sample records around 580,000 distinct CDR3 sequences, roughly 30% being singletons. Germline CDR1 is MNHNS and CDR2 is SASEGT. The CDR3 loop spans 17 amino acids. V lost 5 bases and J lost 4; bases outside the gene matches: 11. V usage is TRBV6-1 and J usage is TRBJ2-1; 10 nucleotides align to TRBD2. The TCR sequence derives from a boy less than two years old with Wiskott-Aldrich syndrome, due to receive a stem cell transplant. The sequencing here drew on PBMCs, taken before TCRalphabeta/CD19-depleted stem cell transplant. The CDR3 region has the DNA TGTGCCAGCAGTAAGGGGGCTAGCGGGAGCCCATACAATGAGCAGTTCTTC. Translation: CASSKGASGSPYNEQFF.